The 19 T cell receptor beta chains in this list originate from one sample, sequenced in a study of cytomegalovirus exposure and HLA in healthy donors (dated by TCRdb to 2017 to 2019). Receptor amplification or capture employed the immunoSEQ multiplex PCR assay. For the multiplex PCR, a mixture combining 60 forward primers for TCR Vbeta segments and 13 reverse primers for TCR Jbeta segments was used. This is the immuneACCESS table as TCRdb keeps it, with only in-frame sequences that have V and J called. A part of the clones is gone; compared with another copy, unresolved V genes explain less than half, and the rest is unexplained. The sample data list about 210,000 clones, and 82% of these were observed just once. The top ten clones comprise 6% of the sample. The sample was PBMCs. These receptors were obtained from a man aged 35-49 years in good health and CMV-seropositive.

This CDR3 reads CASSYRGPRNTIYF. The DNA for the CDR3 is TGTGCCAGCAGTTACCGTGGCCCCAGAAACACCATATATTTT. The gene calls are TRBV6-5 and TRBJ1-3; D unresolved. Germline assignment: CDR1 MNHEY and CDR2 SVGAGI. This CDR3 contains 14 residues. Trimming stripped 2 bases from V and 5 bases from J, with 10 bases between.

The V and J genes are TRBV5-4 and TRBJ2-5, with TRBD2 matching over 14 bases. The CDR3 is 17 amino acids. Germline trimming cut 3 bases from V and 7 bases from J; bases unmatched to any gene: 11. Germline V gene lookup returns CDR1 SGHNT and CDR2 YYREEE (reference sequence). CDR3 DNA: TGTGCCAGCAGCTCCGGGCTGACTAGCGGGAGGGAAGGGACCCAGTACTTC. Translating it yields CASSSGLTSGREGTQYF.

This clone has a handful of counts. V gene TRBV11-3 combines with J gene TRBJ2-1; TRBD2 matches at 10 bases. The V gene end was trimmed by 5 bases and the J gene end by 8 bases; junction bases not matched to a gene: 12. Germline V CDR1 and CDR2: SGHNT, YENEEA. The length of the CDR3 is 16 residues. Written as DNA, the CDR3 is TGTGCCAGCAGCGGCCTAGCGGGAGTAGGTAGGTATGAGCAGTTCTTC. Amino acid sequence: CASSGLAGVGRYEQFF.

The J gene is TRBJ2-1, the V gene TRBV5-6; 11 nucleotides align to TRBD1. CDR1 SGHDT and CDR2 YYEEEE come from the germline V gene. CDR3 length: 15 residues. V was clipped by 0 bases and J by 9 bases; unmatched bases: 5. The chain's CDR3 is CASSLVGQGASEQFF. In nucleotides, the CDR3 is TGTGCCAGCAGCTTGGTTGGACAGGGGGCTAGTGAGCAGTTCTTC.

V is TRBV5-1 and J is TRBJ2-7; perhaps TRBD2 as D (6 bases). V lost 0 bases, J lost 0 bases, and 10 bases lay in between. Germline V gene data show CDR1 as SGHRS and CDR2 as YFSETQ. The CDR3 is made up of 15 amino acids. CDR3 bases: TGCGCCAGCAGCTTGGGGGGGACTTCCTCCTACGAGCAGTACGTC. Amino acids: CASSLGGTSSYEQYV.

The chain is built from TRBV6-6 and TRBJ2-1, with TRBD2 matching over 9 bases. Germline lookup yields CDR1 MNHNY and CDR2 SVGAGI (reference sequence). The CDR3 is 15 amino acids. J was trimmed by 7 bases and V by 4 bases; bases with no gene match: 8. The CDR3 reads CASSSRGSGSNEQFF. CDR3 nucleotide sequence: TGTGCCAGCAGTTCCCGGGGTAGCGGGAGTAATGAGCAGTTCTTC.

The chain couples TRBV5-6 to TRBJ1-5, with TRBD1 identical over 10 bases. Germline loops: CDR1 SGHDT, CDR2 YYEEEE. The CDR3 spans 16 residues. V lost 1 base to trimming and J lost 4 bases; unmatched junction nucleotides: 5. In DNA form, the CDR3 reads TGTGCCAGCAGCTTGTCCGGACAGGGGGGAAATCAGCCCCAGCATTTT. Translating it yields CASSLSGQGGNQPQHF.

This clone was observed a few times. This chain uses TRBV5-6 with TRBJ1-2, with a tentative D call TRBD1 (6 bases). The V gene lost 0 bases and the J gene lost 3 bases, with 6 bases spanning the gap. Germline lookup yields CDR1 SGHDT and CDR2 YYEEEE. The CDR3 totals 13 residues. The CDR3 region is CASSLDRDYGYTF. In DNA, the CDR3 is TGTGCCAGCAGCTTGGACAGGGACTATGGCTACACCTTC.

This clone was recorded once. This chain uses TRBV27 with TRBJ2-4; 8 positions match TRBD2. The CDR3 loop spans 15 amino acids. The ends lost 7 bases at V and 7 bases at J; junction bases unmatched: 12. CDR1 is MNHEY, CDR2 SMNVEV, per germline (reference sequence). For the CDR3, the DNA is TGTGCCAGCACCCCGGGGGGGACTGGCAAGAACATTCAGTACTTC. Translated, it gives CASTPGGTGKNIQYF.

The chain employs TRBV5-1 and TRBJ2-1; 12 nucleotides agree with TRBD2. With V trimmed by 7 bases and J by 6 bases, 5 bases remained unmatched. Germline V CDR1 and CDR2: SGHRS, YFSETQ. CDR3 length equals 14 residues. CDR3 sequence reads: CASFPGLAGNEQFF. The CDR3 bases are TGCGCCAGCTTTCCGGGACTAGCGGGCAATGAGCAGTTCTTC. The whole variable domain, filled in from reference TRBV5-1 and TRBJ2-1, reads KAGVTQTPRYLIKTRGQQVTLSCSPISGHRSVSWYQQTPGQGLQFLFEYFSETQRNKGNFPGRFSGRQFSNSRSEMNVSTLELGDSALYLCASFPGLAGNEQFFGPGTRLTVL.

The chain has TRBV10-3 and TRBJ2-7; 8 bases align to TRBD1. Trimming removed 4 bases from V and 6 bases from J; junction bases left unmatched: 8. Germline loops: CDR1 ENHRY, CDR2 SYGVKD. This CDR3 comprises 14 residues. The DNA for the CDR3 is TGTGCCATCAGTGGGACCGGGACAGGAGGCGAGCAGTACGTC. It encodes CAISGTGTGGEQYV.

This clone was seen only once. The rearrangement joins TRBV2 to TRBJ2-1; D may be TRBD2 (6 bases). With 3 bases removed from V and 1 base from J, the gap between germline ends came to 19 bases. This CDR3 has 18 amino acids. The germline V gene encodes CDR1 SNHLY and CDR2 FYNNEI. In DNA, the CDR3 is TGTGCCAGCAGTGACCCCCGCAGCGGGTTCGGTTCCTACAATGAGCAGTTCTTC. Translation gives CASSDPRSGFGSYNEQFF. Variable domain in full (rest from reference TRBV2 and TRBJ2-1): EPEVTQTPSHQVTQMGQEVILRCVPISNHLYFYWYRQILGQKVEFLVSFYNNEISEKSEIFDDQFSVERPDGSNFTLKIRSTKLEDSAMYFCASSDPRSGFGSYNEQFFGPGTRLTVL.

This chain connects TRBV5-6 to TRBJ1-1; unclear D gene. Per germline, CDR1 SGHDT and CDR2 YYEEEE. The CDR3 length is 12 residues. The germline V and J ends were trimmed by 3 bases and 4 bases, with 7 bases remaining between them. This CDR3 reads CASSWATTEAFF. The CDR3 DNA is TGTGCCAGCAGCTGGGCGACCACTGAAGCTTTCTTT.

As to this clone: The junction does not match germline at one end; this may be a read error. The chain recombines TRBV7-9 with TRBJ2-3; TRBD2 matches 8 bases. The CDR3 length is 15 residues. The germline V gene has CDR1 SEHNR and CDR2 FQNEAQ (reference sequence). The CDR3: CSSSPQREWTDTQYF. The CDR3 nucleotides read TGTTCCAGCAGCCCGCAGCGGGAGTGGACAGATACGCAGTATTTT.

This chain joins TRBV2 and TRBJ1-2; a possible D gene is TRBD1 (6 bases). The germline gives CDR1 SNHLY, CDR2 FYNNEI. Trimming cost V 6 bases and J 7 bases, with 24 bases left between them. The CDR3 has 16 amino acids. CDR3 residues: CASSYRQAGPLSGYTF. Written as DNA, the CDR3 is TGTGCCAGCAGCTACCGACAGGCAGGTCCTTTAAGTGGCTACACCTTC.

This clone was observed a handful of times. The chain joins TRBV4-1 to TRBJ2-7, with 8 bases that match TRBD2. The germline V gene has CDR1 MGHRA and CDR2 YSYEKL. V dropped 4 bases and J dropped 0; count of bases not matched to a gene: 5. This CDR3 spans 15 amino acids. The CDR3 spells CASSLSSGGSYEQYF. CDR3 sequence (DNA): TGCGCCAGCAGCCTCTCCAGCGGGGGCTCCTACGAGCAGTACTTC.

The CDR3 sequence: CASSEVGGLDGYTF. The CDR3 nucleotides read TGTGCCAGCAGTGAGGTCGGGGGGCTGGATGGCTACACCTTC. This sequence joins TRBV6-4 and TRBJ1-2; TRBD1 might be the D (6 bases). CDR1 is MRHNA, CDR2 SNTAGT, per germline. Trimming shortened V by 3 bases and J by 6 bases, and 14 bases separated the two germline ends. The CDR3 is made up of 14 amino acids.

The chain links TRBV11-2 to TRBJ2-7, with D unclear. The CDR3 contains 12 residues. V lost 4 bases to trimming and J lost 3 bases, with 7 bases between them. In germline, CDR1 is SGHAT, CDR2 FQNNGV. The CDR3 sequence is CASSSNNYEQYF. The CDR3 coding sequence is TGTGCCAGCAGCTCAAACAACTACGAGCAGTACTTC.

V is TRBV7-3 and J is TRBJ2-3; D may be TRBD2 (6 bases). This CDR3 contains 12 residues. From germline, CDR1 is SGHTA and CDR2 FQGTGA. The ends were cut back, 6 bases at V and 5 bases at J, with 9 bases in the middle. The CDR3 bases are TGTGCCAGCAGTCGTAGCGGAGATACGCAGTATTTT. As protein: CASSRSGDTQYF.